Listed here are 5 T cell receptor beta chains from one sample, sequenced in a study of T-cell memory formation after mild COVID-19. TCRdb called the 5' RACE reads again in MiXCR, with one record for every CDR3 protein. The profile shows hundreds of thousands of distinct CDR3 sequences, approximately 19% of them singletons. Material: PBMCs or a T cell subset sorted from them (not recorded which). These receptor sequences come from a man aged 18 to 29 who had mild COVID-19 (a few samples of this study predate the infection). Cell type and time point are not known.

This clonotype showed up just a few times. In DNA, the CDR3 is TGTGCCAGCAGTGTTAGCGGGGGGGCCTACACCGGGGAGCTGTTTTTT. Translating it yields CASSVSGGAYTGELFF. The chain is built from TRBV7-2 and TRBJ2-2; TRBD2 agrees at 11 bases. CDR3 length: 16 residues. Germline V CDR1 and CDR2: SGHTA, FQGNSA. The trim removed 6 bases at V and 3 bases at J, leaving 6 bases unmatched. The variable domain in full, completed from reference TRBV7-2 and TRBJ2-2, reads GAGVSQSPSNKVTEKGKDVELRCDPISGHTALYWYRQSLGQGLEFLIYFQGNSAPDKSGLPSDRFSAERTGGSVSTLTIQRTQQEDSAVYLCASSVSGGAYTGELFFGEGSRLTVL.

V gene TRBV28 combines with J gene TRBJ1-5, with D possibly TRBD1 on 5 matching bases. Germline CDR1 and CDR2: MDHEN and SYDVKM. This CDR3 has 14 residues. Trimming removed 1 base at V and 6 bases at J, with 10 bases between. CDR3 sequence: CASSLSAGTQPQHF. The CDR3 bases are TGTGCCAGCAGTTTATCCGCAGGGACTCAGCCCCAGCATTTT.

The CDR3 bases are TGTGCCAGCAGTTTAATCGCTAGCGGGGTCTACAATGAGCAGTTCTTC. It yields the protein CASSLIASGVYNEQFF. V is TRBV12-3 or TRBV12-4 and J is TRBJ2-1; TRBD2 aligns across 9 bases. The CDR3 extends over 16 amino acids. V was pared by 2 bases and J by 3 bases, with 5 bases of the junction left unmatched.

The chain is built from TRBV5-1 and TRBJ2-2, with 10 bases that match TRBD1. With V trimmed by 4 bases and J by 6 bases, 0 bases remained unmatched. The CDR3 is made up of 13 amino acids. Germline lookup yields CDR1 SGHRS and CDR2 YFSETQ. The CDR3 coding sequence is TGCGCCAGCAGCGGGACAGGGGCCGGGGAGCTGTTTTTT. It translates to CASSGTGAGELFF.

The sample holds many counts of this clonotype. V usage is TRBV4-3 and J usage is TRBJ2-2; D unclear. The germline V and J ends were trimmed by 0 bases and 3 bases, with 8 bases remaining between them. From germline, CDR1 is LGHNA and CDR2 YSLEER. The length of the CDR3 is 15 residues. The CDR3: CASSQEGGYTGELFF. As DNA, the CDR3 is TGCGCCAGCAGCCAAGAAGGCGGTTACACCGGGGAGCTGTTTTTT.